The 18 T cell receptor beta chains below come from one sample, sequenced in a study of vaccination effects on CD4 cells after COVID-19. Their antigens are not known. The protocol was immunoSEQ multiplex PCR, while the TCRdb copy is restricted to in-frame clones and leaves out a portion. The sample lists approximately 74,000 clones, roughly 74% occurring once. Antigen-specific CD4+ T cells were expanded (with viral peptide pools) by the ViraFEST assay ahead of sequencing. After around nine days in culture, the CD4+ T cells were isolated. The study found no prior SARS-CoV-2 infection in the vaccine recipients, who tested negative for nucleocapsid antibodies. This sample comprised CD4+ T cells from PBMCs cultured with HCoV-NL63 spike peptides, obtained before COVID-19 vaccination. These receptors originate from a human donor who received a COVID-19 vaccine.

The gene calls are TRBV30 and TRBJ2-4; TRBD1 matches at 7 bases. Germline loops: CDR1 GTSNPN, CDR2 SVGIG (reference sequence). The CDR3 is 14 residues long. V lost 3 bases and J lost 5; bases outside the gene matches: 7. CDR3 DNA: TGTGCCTGGAGCCAGACAGGGATCCAAAACATTCAGTACTTC. This gives the protein CAWSQTGIQNIQYF. The full variable domain, with the rest looked up from reference TRBV30 and TRBJ2-4, is SQTIHQWPATLVQPVGSPLSLECTVEGTSNPNLYWYRQAAGRGLQLLFYSVGIGQISSEVPQNLSASRPQDRQFILSSKKLLLSDSGFYLCAWSQTGIQNIQYFGAGTRLSVL.

The rearrangement links TRBV5-1 to TRBJ2-7; TRBD1 agrees at 7 bases. The germline V gene has CDR1 SGHRS and CDR2 YFSETQ. The V gene end was trimmed by 4 bases and the J gene end by 0 bases; junction bases not matched to a gene: 7. CDR3 length: 15 amino acids. CDR3 residues: CASSHGTASSYEQYV. DNA for the CDR3: TGCGCCAGCAGCCACGGGACAGCGAGCTCCTACGAGCAGTACGTC.

CDR3 sequence: CASSSDRYNSGANVLTF. The CDR3, as DNA: TGTGCCAGTAGTTCGGACAGATATAACTCTGGGGCCAACGTCCTGACTTTC. This chain uses TRBV19 with TRBJ2-6; the D gene is possibly TRBD1 (6 bases). CDR3 size: 17 residues. Germline-derived CDR1 and CDR2 are LNHDA and SQIVND (reference sequence). Deletions cut 5 bases from V and 0 bases from J, with 14 bases between.

This clone was counted between two and nine times. The V and J genes are TRBV6-1 and TRBJ2-7; D uncertain. Trimming stripped 1 base from V and 12 bases from J, with 16 bases between. The germline V gene encodes CDR1 MNHNS and CDR2 SASEGT. CDR3 length: 13 residues. CDR3 loop: CASSEGWRSGWYV. The CDR3 bases are TGTGCCAGCAGTGAAGGGTGGCGTTCGGGTTGGTACGTC.

This chain uses TRBV18 with TRBJ1-6; no clear D. This CDR3 comprises 14 residues. V was trimmed by 4 bases and J by 10 bases, leaving 14 bases between them. Germline V gene data show CDR1 as KGHSH and CDR2 as LQKENI. CDR3 bases: TGTGCCAGCTCACGTCAGTCCTTGGGGTCACCCCTCCACTTT. Its translation: CASSRQSLGSPLHF.

The genes are TRBV18 and TRBJ2-5; 8 nucleotides align to TRBD2. V gave up 2 bases and J gave up 0 bases; unmatched junction bases: 8. The CDR3 is 17 amino acids. Germline V gene sequence: CDR1 KGHSH, CDR2 LQKENI. CDR3 protein: CASSPRVAGPYQETQYF. DNA of the CDR3: TGTGCCAGCTCACCAAGAGTAGCGGGACCGTACCAAGAGACCCAGTACTTC. The full variable domain, with the rest looked up from reference TRBV18 and TRBJ2-5, is NAGVMQNPRHLVRRRGQEARLRCSPMKGHSHVYWYRQLPEEGLKFMVYLQKENIIDESGMPKERFSAEFPKEGPSILRIQQVVRGDSAAYFCASSPRVAGPYQETQYFGPGTRLLVL.

This clone appeared a few times. This chain links TRBV21-1 with TRBJ1-5; the table gives TRBD1 as D, unverified against the DNA. TRBV21-1 is a recognized pseudogene. CDR3 length: 13 residues. The CDR3 protein is CARDKEQNQPQHF. CDR3 DNA sequence: TGTGCCAGAGACAAAGAACAAAATCAGCCCCAGCATTTT.

The V gene is TRBV18, the J gene TRBJ2-2; D gene ambiguous. Germline lookup yields CDR1 KGHSH and CDR2 LQKENI. The length of the CDR3 is 13 residues. The V end lost 8 bases, the J end lost 1 base, and 8 bases lay between the germline ends. The CDR3 region has the DNA TGTGCCAGCGGACGGAGGAACACCGGGGAGCTGTTTTTT. It yields the protein CASGRRNTGELFF.

The chain joins TRBV15 to TRBJ2-7; 7 positions match TRBD1. The CDR3 length is 15 residues. Trimming removed 1 base from V and 3 bases from J; junction bases left unmatched: 6. Germline values: CDR1 LNHNV, CDR2 YYDKDF (reference sequence). CDR3 amino acids: CATSRVPGQRYEQYV. CDR3 sequence (DNA): TGTGCCACCAGCAGAGTCCCGGGACAGCGCTACGAGCAGTACGTC.

The chain couples TRBV11-2 to TRBJ2-7, with D uncertain. Germline loops: CDR1 SGHAT, CDR2 FQNNGV. Between the trimmed V and J ends, which lost 5 bases and 2 bases, there was a span of 13 bases. This CDR3 is 14 amino acids long. The CDR3 here is CASSPISLAYEQYV. In nucleotides, the CDR3 is TGTGCCAGCAGCCCTATAAGCCTCGCCTACGAGCAGTACGTC.

The J gene is TRBJ2-1, the V gene TRBV5-1; 12 bases are a match to TRBD2. The CDR3 is 18 amino acids. Germline V CDR1 and CDR2: SGHRS, YFSETQ. J lost 1 base, V lost 1 base, and 6 bases had no gene match. DNA for the CDR3: TGCGCCAGCAGCTTGTTCCTAGCGGGGGGGCAGTCCTACAATGAGCAGTTCTTC. It codes for CASSLFLAGGQSYNEQFF.

CDR3 in DNA: TGTGCCAGCAGCTACCGAGGGGTCGGAGGCTACACCTTC. Translation: CASSYRGVGGYTF. The chain is built from TRBV6-5 and TRBJ1-2; a weak D match, TRBD1 (5 bases). This CDR3 is 13 amino acids long. V was pared by 6 bases and J by 8 bases, with 16 bases between. Germline CDR1 is MNHEY and CDR2 is SVGAGI.

The chain couples TRBV5-6 to TRBJ1-2, with TRBD1 as a possible D gene (6 bases). The CDR3 spans 13 residues. V gave up 4 bases and J gave up 8 bases, with 15 bases separating them. Germline CDR1 and CDR2: SGHDT and YYEEEE. For the CDR3, the DNA is TGTGCCAGCAGCAGGACGGCAGGGGAAGGCTACACCTTC. Amino acid sequence: CASSRTAGEGYTF.

J is TRBJ2-1 and V is TRBV24-1; 8 nucleotides line up with TRBD1. V dropped 5 bases and J dropped 7; count of bases not matched to a gene: 12. The CDR3 is made up of 16 amino acids. CDR1 and CDR2 (germline): KGHDR, SFDVKD. CDR3: CATSGSEAGGINEQFF. CDR3 in DNA: TGTGCCACCAGTGGAAGTGAGGCAGGGGGCATAAATGAGCAGTTCTTC.

The rearrangement links TRBV28 to TRBJ1-5; a weak D match, TRBD1 (5 bases). Looked up from germline, CDR1 is MDHEN and CDR2 is SYDVKM. The CDR3 is made up of 14 amino acids. The ends were cut back, 6 bases at V and 2 bases at J, with 11 bases in the middle. The CDR3 DNA reads TGTGCCAGCAGCTCTGAAGGGGGCAATCAGCCCCAGCATTTT. Its protein is CASSSEGGNQPQHF.

In this sample, this clone turned up once. The CDR3 sequence: CASRRDMNTQYF. The DNA for the CDR3 is TGTGCCAGCAGACGGGACATGAATACGCAGTATTTT. This chain uses TRBV6-5 with TRBJ2-3, with D possibly TRBD1 on 6 matching bases. Per the germline V gene, CDR1 is MNHEY and CDR2 is SVGAGI. The CDR3 is 12 amino acids. Deletions cut 6 bases from V and 7 bases from J, with 11 bases between.

This clone came up a few times. CDR3 amino acids: CASSQAYYGYTF. CDR3 nucleotide sequence: TGTGCCAGCAGTCAGGCCTACTATGGCTACACCTTC. The V call is TRBV12-3 or TRBV12-4, the J call TRBJ1-2; D unclear. The germline V and J ends were trimmed by 5 bases and 3 bases, with 7 bases remaining between them. CDR3 length equals 12 residues.

The chain is built from TRBV19 and TRBJ2-2, with D tentatively TRBD2 (6 bases). Trimming stripped 6 bases from V and 5 bases from J, with 19 bases between. The CDR3 spans 16 residues. Germline V gene sequence: CDR1 LNHDA, CDR2 SQIVND (reference sequence). CDR3 amino acids: CASSGGLLVRTGELFF. The CDR3 bases are TGTGCCAGTAGCGGGGGTCTACTTGTGAGGACCGGGGAGCTGTTTTTT.